The clone carrying this T cell receptor beta chain has only one observation. The sample belongs to a study of blood T cell repertoires in COVID-19. Study background: Sites across the United States, Italy and Spain contributed samples from acute and convalescent COVID-19. From T cells, B-cell-depleted T cells, or PBMCs came the material, which was cDNA or gDNA.

This CDR3 is 16 amino acids long. Germline V gives CDR1 KGHDR, CDR2 SFDVKD. The V and J ends lost 3 bases and 3 bases, in that order; junction bases with no gene match: 3. Profiled with immunoSEQ multiplex PCR; TCRdb holds only in-frame clones, not every one. In the table there are tens of thousands of clones, 88% of which are singletons. V usage is TRBV24-1 and J usage is TRBJ2-3; TRBD2 agrees at 12 bases. The clonotype originates from a man aged 50 to 60 with active COVID-19. Sequenced sample: peripheral blood. DNA of the CDR3: TGTGCCACCAGTGATCATCTAGCGGGAGGGACAGATACGCAGTATTTT. Translation gives CATSDHLAGGTDTQYF.